The rows below give T cell receptor beta chains drawn from one sample of a study of blood T cell repertoires in COVID-19. Measured with immunoSEQ multiplex PCR; TCRdb has only the in-frame clones, and not every one. The sample yields 170,000 or so clones, roughly 87% seen once. The specimen was PBMCs or T cells enriched from blood (not recorded which). The receptors here all came from a woman between 50 and 59 years old who had recovered from COVID-19. Each CDR3 is given with its conserved first and last residue. The D gene is left open where the match is weak. Expanded clones get a size class; other rows say once, few or many, or leave the size out.

>TRBV10-1|.|.|TRBJ2-1
TGCGCCAGCAGTGAGTTCGCCGGGACATCCTTGGATGAGCAGTTCTTC
CASSEFAGTSLDEQFF
>TRBV6-5|.|.|TRBJ1-5
TGTGCCAGCAGTTACGGCCAATTAAATCAGCCCCAGCATTTT
CASSYGQLNQPQHF
>TRBV20-1|.|TRBD1|TRBJ1-6
TGCAGTGCTAGTTCCGGGACAGGGTACACCAATTCACCCCTCCACTTT
CSASSGTGYTNSPLHF
>TRBV28|.|TRBD1|TRBJ2-7
TGTGCCAGCAGTTCGACGGGACAGGGAGGGTACTTC
CASSSTGQGGYF
>TRBV9|.|.|TRBJ1-6
TGTGCCAGCAGCTATAAACAGGAGGGGCCGCAGTCACCCCTCCACTTT
CASSYKQEGPQSPLHF
>TRBV13|.|.|TRBJ2-7
TGTGCCAGCAGCTTAAGGCCCCCTGTGGCGGGGCGGTACGAGCAGTACTTC
CASSLRPPVAGRYEQYF
>TRBV9|.|TRBD2|TRBJ2-4
TGTGCCAGCAGCCCCCAAGGGCGGGGGAACCAGTACTTC
CASSPQGRGNQYF
>TRBV28|.|.|TRBJ1-1
TGTGCCAGCAGTTTCTTGACAGCGAGGAACACTGAAGCTTTCTTT
CASSFLTARNTEAFF
>TRBV5-4|.|TRBD2|TRBJ2-1
TGTGCCAGCAGCTCGCGGGGTCTAGCGGGTAGGAATGAGCAGTTCTTC
CASSSRGLAGRNEQFF
>TRBV7-8|.|.|TRBJ2-7
TGTGCCAGCAGCGTAAACGAGTACGAGCAGTACTTC
CASSVNEYEQYF
>TRBV5-8|.|TRBD2|TRBJ2-1
TGTGCCAGCAGCTGGGGGGGGTCCTCCTACAATGAGCAGTTCTTC
CASSWGGSSYNEQFF
>TRBV5-6|.|.|TRBJ1-1
TGTGCCAGCAGCCGTGGATGGACTGAGCGGAACACTGAAGCTTTCTTT
CASSRGWTERNTEAFF
>TRBV10-2|.|.|TRBJ1-1
TGCGCCAGCAGGACTACGCCAAAGACTGAAGCTTTCTTT
CASRTTPKTEAFF
>TRBV10-2|few|TRBD1|TRBJ1-1
TGCGCCAGCAGAAACGGTTACAGGGGGCCCACTGAAGCTTTCTTT
CASRNGYRGPTEAFF
>TRBV28|.|TRBD2|TRBJ2-1
TGTGCCAGCAACCGAGATGGTAGCGGGAGTTCTTACAATGAGCAGTTCTTC
CASNRDGSGSSYNEQFF
>TRBV4-2|few|.|TRBJ2-2
TGTGCCAGCAGCCAAGCGGCGGGTGACACCGGGGAGCTGTTTTTT
CASSQAAGDTGELFF
>TRBV10-3|.|TRBD1|TRBJ2-2
TGTGCCATCAAAGGACAGGGTGCCGGGGAGCTGTTTTTT
CAIKGQGAGELFF
>TRBV18|.|TRBD1|TRBJ1-1
TGTGCCAGCTCACTGACAGGGAGCACTGAAGCTTTCTTT
CASSLTGSTEAFF
>TRBV9|.|.|TRBJ1-2
TGTGCCAGCAGCTCCCGACTGGATGGCTACACCTTC
CASSSRLDGYTF
>TRBV28|.|.|TRBJ1-5
TGTGCCAGCAGTTCCGGGGGTCAGCCCCAGCATTTT
CASSSGGQPQHF
>TRBV30|once|.|TRBJ2-7
TGTGCCTGGAGTGTAGATATTGCGGGGGAGCAGTACTTC
CAWSVDIAGEQYF
>TRBV21-1|.|.|TRBJ1-6
TGTGCCAGCAGCAAAGTGAGGGGGCATCCCTCTGGTTCACCCCTCCACTTT
CASSKVRGHPSGSPLHF
>TRBV5-4|.|TRBD1|TRBJ2-7
TGTGCCAGCAGCTCCAGACAGGGGGGCTCCTACGAGCAGTACTTC
CASSSRQGGSYEQYF
>TRBV7-8|.|TRBD1|TRBJ1-5
TGTGCCAGCAGCTTAGTTGGACAGGGGAGGATCAATCAGCCCCAGCATTTT
CASSLVGQGRINQPQHF
>TRBV19|.|.|TRBJ2-1
TGTGCCAGTAGTATAGATCATATAGCGGCCAATGAGCAGTTCTTC
CASSIDHIAANEQFF
>TRBV27|.|TRBD1|TRBJ1-6
TGTGCCAGCAGTTGGGGGTTCGGACAGGGCAGCTCCTATAATTCACCCCTCCACTTT
CASSWGFGQGSSYNSPLHF
>TRBV5-5|.|TRBD1|TRBJ2-2
TGTGCCAGCAGGTCTGCGGGACAGGGGCCCTTTGACACCGGGGAGCTGTTTTTT
CASRSAGQGPFDTGELFF
>TRBV5-1|.|TRBD1|TRBJ1-1
TGCGCCAGCAGCTCCCTTGGGGACAGGGTTCATACTGAAGCTTTCTTT
CASSSLGDRVHTEAFF
>TRBV25-1|.|.|TRBJ2-1
TGTGCCAGCAGTGAAGCGGCTAGCACACAGCAGTTCTTC
CASSEAASTQQFF
>TRBV18|.|.|TRBJ1-6
TGTGCCAGCTCACCATCCGAGGGTTTAGCCCTCCACTTT
CASSPSEGLALHF
>TRBV5-6|.|.|TRBJ1-5
TGTGCCAGCAGCTTGACTTCGCAGGACAATCAGCCCCAGCATTTT
CASSLTSQDNQPQHF
>TRBV11-2|.|TRBD1|TRBJ1-2
TGTGCCAGCAGCCCACAGGGACAGTTGGAAGGCTACACCTTC
CASSPQGQLEGYTF
>TRBV2|.|.|TRBJ2-6
TGTGCCAGCACCCGAAGAGACTTTGGGGCCAACGTCCTGACTTTC
CASTRRDFGANVLTF